Below are 19 T cell receptor beta chains sequenced from a single sample in a study of blood T cells in healthy people across ages. A second PCR, run for about 7 to 11 cycles, used a sample-barcoded 5' primer plus a J-beta primer mix. One entry per CDR3 protein, called by TCRdb with MiXCR from the 5' RACE reads. The repertoire consists of fewer than 2 million distinct CDR3 sequences, with around 40% occurring once and the leading ten covering roughly 24%. The sample taken for sequencing was blood. The source of these receptors is a human donor in good health.

The genes are TRBV5-1 and TRBJ2-1; 7 nucleotides match TRBD1. Per germline, CDR1 SGHRS and CDR2 YFSETQ. Trimming at V came to 3 bases and at J to 10 bases, leaving 13 bases not matched to a gene. The CDR3 is 15 residues long. CDR3 DNA sequence: TGCGCCAGCAGCTGGACAGGTATCTCAAAAGTGGAGCAGTTCTTC. Translated, it gives CASSWTGISKVEQFF.

This clonotype was counted between two and nine times. This chain uses TRBV12-3 or TRBV12-4 with TRBJ1-2; the D is unclear. The CDR3 is made up of 13 amino acids. The V end was cut by 1 base, the J end by 4 bases, with 7 bases between. CDR3 residues: CASSLVSVYGYTF. The CDR3 DNA is TGTGCCAGCAGTTTAGTCTCAGTCTATGGCTACACCTTC.

V usage is TRBV7-9 and J usage is TRBJ1-2; maybe TRBD1 (5 bases). This CDR3 has 16 residues. Germline V lookup: CDR1 SEHNR, CDR2 FQNEAQ (reference sequence). The V and J ends lost 0 bases and 0 bases respectively, with 11 bases between them. This chain's CDR3 is CASSLAGAGTNYGYTF. The CDR3 DNA follows: TGTGCCAGCAGCTTAGCCGGGGCCGGGACTAACTATGGCTACACCTTC.

The rearrangement uses TRBV28 and TRBJ2-2; TRBD1 aligns across 11 bases. J was trimmed by 5 bases and V by 7 bases; bases with no gene match: 9. Per the germline V gene, CDR1 is MDHEN and CDR2 is SYDVKM. The CDR3 extends over 16 amino acids. The CDR3 region is CASTLPGQGATGELFF. DNA of the CDR3: TGTGCCAGCACACTGCCTGGACAGGGGGCGACCGGGGAGCTGTTTTTT.

CDR3 nucleotides: TGTGCCAGCAGCTTAGCGCTGACTAGCGGGACCCAAGAGACCCAGTACTTC. Encoded protein: CASSLALTSGTQETQYF. The chain has TRBV7-2 and TRBJ2-5, with 11 bases identical to TRBD2. Germline assignment: CDR1 SGHTA and CDR2 FQGNSA. The CDR3 consists of 17 residues. The trim removed 0 bases at V and 1 base at J, leaving 4 bases unmatched. The full variable domain, completed using reference TRBV7-2 and TRBJ2-5, is GAGVSQSPSNKVTEKGKDVELRCDPISGHTALYWYRQSLGQGLEFLIYFQGNSAPDKSGLPSDRFSAERTGGSVSTLTIQRTQQEDSAVYLCASSLALTSGTQETQYFGPGTRLLVL.

This clonotype was counted only a few times. The gene calls are TRBV12-3 or TRBV12-4 and TRBJ2-7, with D unclear. Trimming took 0 bases from V and 3 from J, leaving 9 bases between them. The CDR3 is made up of 14 amino acids. CDR3 residues: CASSLAAVGYEQYF. The CDR3 DNA sequence: TGTGCCAGCAGTTTAGCCGCAGTAGGCTACGAGCAGTACTTC.

This clonotype has a handful of counts. This chain connects TRBV7-2 to TRBJ2-3, with no clear D. In germline, CDR1 is SGHTA, CDR2 FQGNSA. The CDR3 contains 13 residues. V was pared by 1 base and J by 5 bases, with 7 bases between. CDR3 protein: CASSLESVDTQYF. The CDR3 coding sequence is TGTGCCAGCAGCTTAGAGTCCGTAGATACGCAGTATTTT. Looking up the rest from reference TRBV7-2 and TRBJ2-3 gives the full variable domain: GAGVSQSPSNKVTEKGKDVELRCDPISGHTALYWYRQSLGQGLEFLIYFQGNSAPDKSGLPSDRFSAERTGGSVSTLTIQRTQQEDSAVYLCASSLESVDTQYFGPGTRLTVL.

This clonotype has more than one count but fewer than ten. The chain couples TRBV28 to TRBJ2-5, with 10 nucleotides matching TRBD1. This CDR3 comprises 15 residues. With V trimmed by 5 bases and J by 2 bases, 5 bases remained unmatched. In germline, CDR1 is MDHEN, CDR2 SYDVKM. The CDR3 protein is CASSRDRGQQETQYF. In nucleotides, the CDR3 is TGTGCCAGCAGTCGTGACAGGGGGCAACAAGAGACCCAGTACTTC.

The J gene is TRBJ1-2, the V gene TRBV7-2, with 7 positions matching TRBD1. The CDR3 runs to 16 residues. Germline CDR1 SGHTA, CDR2 FQGNSA. J was trimmed by 8 bases and V by 2 bases; bases with no gene match: 14. As DNA, the CDR3 is TGTGCCAGCAGCTTATCGGCCACAGGACAGGATTCGGGCTACACCTTC. It codes for CASSLSATGQDSGYTF.

V usage is TRBV20-1 and J usage is TRBJ1-5; a possible D gene is TRBD1 (5 bases). CDR1 is DFQATT, CDR2 SNEGSKA, per germline (reference sequence). Trimming pared 2 bases from V and 5 bases from J, leaving 13 bases between. The CDR3 runs 14 residues. The CDR3 is CSARSGEGDQPQHF. DNA for the CDR3: TGCAGTGCTAGATCGGGGGAGGGTGATCAGCCCCAGCATTTT.

The DNA for the CDR3 is TGTGCCAGCAGTTTGGCAGAGTCGAAGCAGACCCAGTACTTC. It yields the protein CASSLAESKQTQYF. The rearrangement joins TRBV27 to TRBJ2-5; D gene ambiguous. CDR3 length: 14 amino acids. Looked up from germline, CDR1 is MNHEY and CDR2 is SMNVEV (reference sequence). V was cut by 3 bases and J by 6 bases, with 14 bases left in between.

The chain recombines TRBV6-6 with TRBJ1-1; D perhaps matches TRBD1 (5 bases). The CDR3 covers 13 residues. From germline, CDR1 is MNHNY and CDR2 SVGAGI (reference sequence). V was clipped by 8 bases and J by 1 base, with 11 bases between them. The CDR3 is CASARVGNTEAFF. The CDR3 nucleotides read TGTGCCAGCGCCAGGGTCGGGAACACTGAAGCTTTCTTT.

CDR3 protein: CASSQGLAVYEQYF. The CDR3 DNA follows: TGTGCCAGCAGCCAAGGACTAGCGGTGTACGAGCAGTACTTC. V usage is TRBV5-5 and J usage is TRBJ2-7; 10 nucleotides align to TRBD2. This CDR3 has 14 amino acids. Trimming at V came to 4 bases and at J to 4 bases, leaving 5 bases not matched to a gene. Germline assignment: CDR1 SGHKS and CDR2 YYEKEE (reference sequence).

This clonotype was seen only once. V is TRBV5-1 and J is TRBJ2-1, with D tentatively TRBD2 (6 bases). V lost 0 bases, J lost 0 bases, and 16 bases lay in between. Germline CDR1 and CDR2: SGHRS and YFSETQ. This CDR3 region has 18 residues. CDR3 residues: CASSLAGFAGSSYNEQFF. CDR3 in DNA: TGCGCCAGCAGCTTGGCCGGATTTGCGGGGAGCTCCTACAATGAGCAGTTCTTC. The whole variable domain, remainder taken from reference TRBV5-1 and TRBJ2-1, is KAGVTQTPRYLIKTRGQQVTLSCSPISGHRSVSWYQQTPGQGLQFLFEYFSETQRNKGNFPGRFSGRQFSNSRSEMNVSTLELGDSALYLCASSLAGFAGSSYNEQFFGPGTRLTVL.

The genes are TRBV3-1 and TRBJ1-2, with unresolved D. The CDR3 extends over 12 amino acids. V shed 3 bases and J shed 8 bases, with 10 bases lying between them. Per germline, CDR1 LGHDT and CDR2 YNNKEL (reference sequence). The CDR3 region is CASSQIGFGYTF. The DNA of the CDR3 is TGTGCCAGCAGCCAGATCGGCTTCGGCTACACCTTC.

This CDR3 reads CSVKFGQGFTDTQYF. The CDR3 DNA reads as TGCAGCGTTAAATTCGGACAGGGGTTTACAGATACGCAGTATTTT. The chain is built from TRBV29-1 and TRBJ2-3; 9 bases map to TRBD1. The CDR3 is 15 amino acids. V trimming: 5 bases; J trimming: 3 bases; junction bases outside the gene matches: 9. Germline V CDR1 and CDR2: SQVTM, ANQGSEA.

This chain connects TRBV6-5 to TRBJ1-5, with a weak D call TRBD1 (5 bases). CDR3 length equals 14 residues. Per the germline V gene, CDR1 is MNHEY and CDR2 is SVGAGI. V was cut by 0 bases and J by 7 bases, with 10 bases left in between. The CDR3 coding sequence is TGTGCCAGCAGTTACTCCCAGGGTCAACAGCCCCAGCATTTT. This gives the protein CASSYSQGQQPQHF.

This clonotype was observed a handful of times. The V gene is TRBV7-8, the J gene TRBJ2-3; D might be TRBD1 or TRBD2, each matching 6 bases. Germline CDR1 SGHVS, CDR2 FQNEAQ. V lost 5 bases, J lost 4 bases, and 19 bases lay in between. CDR3 size: 16 residues. In DNA form, the CDR3 reads TGTGCCAGCAGCAGAAGGGGGGTGCGGGCCCCAGATACGCAGTATTTT. Translation: CASSRRGVRAPDTQYF.

This clonotype was observed many times. V gene TRBV5-1 combines with J gene TRBJ2-7; 8 nucleotides align to TRBD2. V gave up 2 bases and J gave up 0 bases; unmatched junction bases: 4. CDR3 length equals 15 residues. Germline assignment: CDR1 SGHRS and CDR2 YFSETQ. DNA for the CDR3: TGCGCCAGCAGCTTCGGGGGGGCCGTCTCCTACGAGCAGTACTTC. This encodes CASSFGGAVSYEQYF.